This T cell receptor beta chain was found in a study of T cells in Graves' hyperthyroidism and ophthalmopathy. There are many counts of this clonotype. The V gene's germline CDR1 is SNHLY and CDR2 FYNNEI. With 6 bases removed from V and 6 bases from J, the gap between germline ends came to 12 bases. CDR3 length equals 13 residues. From RNA transcripts, TCR beta CDR3 regions were amplified. In the first-round RT-PCR of the TCR CDR3, the HTBI primer set was used. Each CDR3 protein is one row after TCRdb ran MiXCR on the multiplex PCR reads. The data hold 190,000 or so distinct CDR3 sequences, with around 17% observed a single time.

This clonotype was sampled from a man aged 40-49 years with Graves' hyperthyroidism. The chain joins TRBV2 to TRBJ2-1; D not certain. Specimen: blood. The CDR3 DNA reads as TGTGCCAGCAGGGTCATTGGGTCCAATGAGCAGTTCTTC. Protein product: CASRVIGSNEQFF.